Each of the 31 T cell receptor beta chains below was sequenced from the same sample in a study of molecular identifiers for immune sequencing clone quantification. TCRdb reprocessed the PCR reads with MiXCR, giving one entry per CDR3 protein. The sample holds a few hundred thousand distinct CDR3 sequences, around 21% seen once. Sequenced: naive CD8+ T cells from blood, with Jurkat cell RNA spiked in. Regarding subset: FACS-sorted CD8+CD4-CCR7+CD45RA+ naive T cells. These receptors came from a human donor in good health. Some libraries in this study had Jurkat cell RNA spiked in.

This clonotype appeared many times. The genes are TRBV12-3 or TRBV12-4 and TRBJ2-4, with a weak D call TRBD1 (6 bases). The CDR3 is 15 amino acids. V lost 8 bases, J lost 0 bases, and 14 bases lay in between. CDR3 bases: TGTGCCAGCCCCGGACAGCCTCTAGCCAAAAACATTCAGTACTTC. Translating gives CASPGQPLAKNIQYF.

Comment on this clonotype: The junction departs from the called germline gene at one end, perhaps through a read error. The gene calls are TRBV10-3 and TRBJ1-1; weak D call: TRBD1 (5 bases). The germline CDR1 and CDR2 sequences are ENHRY and SYGVKD. This CDR3 region has 11 residues. The CDR3 DNA follows: TGTGCCATCAGTGAAGGGGTTGAAGCTTCCTTT. Translating gives CAISEGVEASF.

A remark on this clonotype: Being one base from a much bigger clone, this may be a read error. The J gene is TRBJ1-1, the V gene TRBV28; the match to TRBD1 covers 7 bases. This CDR3 contains 14 residues. Germline CDR1 is MDHEN and CDR2 is SYDVKM. V lost 5 bases, J lost 9 bases, and 12 bases stayed unmatched. CDR3 residues: CASSPRQGLTKAFF. The CDR3 coding sequence is TGTGCCAGCAGTCCCCGACAGGGCCTTACTAAAGCTTTCTTT.

The V call is TRBV30, the J call TRBJ2-7; D unresolved. Germline CDR1 is GTSNPN and CDR2 is SVGIG (reference sequence). V was shortened by 1 base and J by 2 bases, with 6 bases between the two germline ends. CDR3 length equals 12 residues. The CDR3: CAWSDPAYEQYF. The DNA of the CDR3 is TGTGCCTGGAGTGATCCAGCCTACGAGCAGTACTTC.

This clonotype has just a few counts. The rearrangement joins TRBV7-9 to TRBJ2-5; TRBD1 matches at 7 bases. This CDR3 is built from 17 residues. Germline V gene data show CDR1 as SEHNR and CDR2 as FQNEAQ (reference sequence). V lost 5 bases to trimming and J lost 2 bases; unmatched junction nucleotides: 14. CDR3 sequence: CASSPTMIPGQQETQYF. As DNA, the CDR3 is TGTGCCAGCAGCCCGACGATGATTCCGGGACAGCAAGAGACCCAGTACTTC.

This clonotype was observed at least ten times. The chain has TRBV20-1 and TRBJ2-3; D is uncertain. Trimming left V 6 bases short and J 2 bases short, with 9 bases between. CDR1 is DFQATT and CDR2 is SNEGSKA in the germline V gene (reference sequence). The CDR3 runs 12 residues. The CDR3 nucleotides are TGCAGTGCCAGGCATATCACAGATACGCAGTATTTT. Residues: CSARHITDTQYF.

This clonotype was detected only a few times. One end of the junction is discordant with germline, which a read error may explain. This chain uses TRBV4-2 with TRBJ2-3, with TRBD2 matching over 12 bases. Germline loops: CDR1 LGHNA, CDR2 YNFKEQ. The CDR3 spans 15 residues. This CDR3 is CAAALAGGGGDMQYF. Here the CDR3 DNA reads TGTGCCGCAGCACTAGCGGGAGGTGGTGGAGATATGCAGTATTTT.

The chain employs TRBV7-6 and TRBJ2-7; TRBD2 is a possible D gene (7 bases). V was trimmed by 5 bases and J by 0 bases, leaving 20 bases between them. This CDR3 region has 17 residues. Germline V gene data show CDR1 as SGHVS and CDR2 as FNYEAQ. CDR3 protein: CASSPPVGGPSSYEQYF. CDR3 nucleotides: TGTGCCAGCAGCCCTCCCGTGGGGGGGCCGAGCTCCTACGAGCAGTACTTC.

V and J are TRBV2 and TRBJ1-5; 10 nucleotides agree with TRBD1. The ends lost 6 bases at V and 2 bases at J; junction bases unmatched: 4. The CDR3 has 15 amino acids. From germline, CDR1 is SNHLY and CDR2 FYNNEI. The chain's CDR3 is CASRAGTGGNQPQHF. The CDR3 region has the DNA TGTGCCAGCAGAGCCGGGACAGGGGGCAATCAGCCCCAGCATTTT.

This clonotype was seen at least ten times. The gene calls are TRBV16 and TRBJ1-1; no clear D gene. Trimming removed 2 bases from V and 6 bases from J, with 4 bases in between. This CDR3 has 11 residues. Germline V CDR1 and CDR2: KGHSY, FQNENV. In nucleotides, the CDR3 is TGTGCCAGCAGCCAAGCCCCTGAAGCTTTCTTT. This sequence encodes CASSQAPEAFF.

This clonotype turned up a few times. The chain carries TRBV2 and TRBJ2-7; 8 bases align to TRBD2. This CDR3 has 16 amino acids. Germline V gene lookup returns CDR1 SNHLY and CDR2 FYNNEI. Unmatched junction bases numbered 9, after V lost 4 bases and J lost 1 base. The CDR3 nucleotides are TGTGCCAGCAGTGGGCGAGCGGGAGTTCGGTCCTACGAGCAGTACTTC. Translating it yields CASSGRAGVRSYEQYF.

This rearrangement joins TRBV27 to TRBJ1-2, with D perhaps TRBD1 (6 bases). Germline CDR1 and CDR2: MNHEY and SMNVEV (reference sequence). The CDR3 runs 17 residues. The V and J ends lost 3 bases and 2 bases respectively, with 19 bases between them. CDR3 in amino acids: CASSFVVGGQGNYGYTF. The DNA for the CDR3 is TGTGCCAGCAGTTTTGTCGTGGGGGGGCAGGGGAACTATGGCTACACCTTC.

This clonotype was picked up a small number of times. This chain connects TRBV16 to TRBJ2-1; D unclear. Germline V CDR1 and CDR2: KGHSY, FQNENV. Trimming cost V 0 bases and J 13 bases, with 10 bases left between them. The CDR3 extends over 12 amino acids. In nucleotides, the CDR3 is TGTGCCAGCAGCCAATCGCGGCAGGCCCAGTTCTTC. Its translation is CASSQSRQAQFF.

Only a few counts were recorded for this clonotype. CDR3 residues: CSARDVNPGTVATYEQYF. The DNA of the CDR3 is TGCAGTGCTAGAGATGTCAATCCCGGGACTGTCGCAACCTACGAGCAGTACTTC. V and J are TRBV20-1 and TRBJ2-7, with a weak D call TRBD2 (6 bases). The CDR3 runs to 18 residues. Germline CDR1 DFQATT, CDR2 SNEGSKA (reference sequence). Trimming took off 0 bases at V and 2 bases at J, with 23 bases between the two ends.

This clonotype was seen ten or more times. The chain combines TRBV4-1 with TRBJ2-7; TRBD1 agrees at 9 bases. Germline V lookup: CDR1 MGHRA, CDR2 YSYEKL. This CDR3 comprises 14 residues. Germline trimming cut 1 base from V and 5 bases from J; bases unmatched to any gene: 3. CDR3 sequence: CASSQGWTGDEQYF. The CDR3 DNA reads as TGCGCCAGCAGCCAAGGTTGGACAGGGGACGAGCAGTACTTC.

The chain is built from TRBV4-3 and TRBJ1-2, with 7 nucleotides matching TRBD1. The CDR3 is made up of 16 amino acids. Germline V gene data show CDR1 as LGHNA and CDR2 as YSLEER. With 4 bases clipped from V and 0 bases from J, the junction kept 8 bases outside the gene matches. The CDR3 is CASSPDPTGTNYGYTF. The CDR3 coding sequence is TGCGCCAGCAGCCCCGACCCGACAGGGACTAACTATGGCTACACCTTC.

J is TRBJ2-3 and V is TRBV19, with D tentatively TRBD1 or TRBD2 (5 bases each). The CDR3 sequence is 12 residues long. V gave up 3 bases and J gave up 5 bases, with 6 bases separating them. Looked up from germline, CDR1 is LNHDA and CDR2 is SQIVND (reference sequence). The CDR3 DNA sequence: TGTGCCAGTAGTATGGGGGTAGATACGCAGTATTTT. It encodes CASSMGVDTQYF. The full variable domain, rest sourced from reference TRBV19 and TRBJ2-3, is DGGITQSPKYLFRKEGQNVTLSCEQNLNHDAMYWYRQDPGQGLRLIYYSQIVNDFQKGDIAEGYSVSREKKESFPLTVTSAQKNPTAFYLCASSMGVDTQYFGPGTRLTVL.

This clonotype was seen a few times. The rearrangement uses TRBV24-1 and TRBJ2-1; 7 nucleotides agree with TRBD2. The CDR3 contains 11 residues. V shed 8 bases and J 7 bases; nucleotides not matched to a gene: 1. Germline V gene lookup returns CDR1 KGHDR and CDR2 SFDVKD. This CDR3 is CATIGGNEQFF. CDR3 nucleotide sequence: TGTGCCACCATCGGGGGGAATGAGCAGTTCTTC.

This clonotype was counted only a few times. The V call is TRBV6-2 or TRBV6-3, the J call TRBJ2-3; either TRBD1 or TRBD2 may supply D (5 bases each). The CDR3 is 17 residues long. V lost 6 bases to trimming and J lost 1 base, with 20 bases between them. Per germline, CDR1 MNHEY and CDR2 SVGEGT. The CDR3 coding sequence is TGTGCCAGCAGATCCGGGACCGGCTTTTGGGGCACAGATACGCAGTATTTT. Its translation is CASRSGTGFWGTDTQYF.

The chain uses TRBV29-1 and TRBJ2-7, with D uncertain. This CDR3 has 13 residues. The germline V gene encodes CDR1 SQVTM and CDR2 ANQGSEA. V dropped 4 bases and J dropped 2 bases, with 12 bases sitting between them. The CDR3 region is CSVVDKGPYEQYF. The CDR3 DNA is TGCAGCGTTGTAGATAAGGGTCCCTACGAGCAGTACTTC.

This clonotype was observed a handful of times. This chain joins TRBV7-9 and TRBJ1-1, with 7 bases that match TRBD1. V trimming: 5 bases; J trimming: 2 bases; junction bases outside the gene matches: 5. Germline CDR1 and CDR2: SEHNR and FQNEAQ (reference sequence). This CDR3 comprises 14 residues. The CDR3 coding sequence is TGTGCCAGCAGCCATGGACAGGCCAACACTGAAGCTTTCTTT. Its translation is CASSHGQANTEAFF.

In its sample, this clonotype was seen a few times. CDR3 nucleotide sequence: TGTGCCAGCAGGCCAATAAACGACCGACCCTATGGCTACACCTTC. Translation: CASRPINDRPYGYTF. V and J are TRBV6-6 and TRBJ1-2; D not resolved. The CDR3 contains 15 residues. Germline lookup yields CDR1 MNHNY and CDR2 SVGAGI (reference sequence). V was shortened by 6 bases and J by 4 bases, with 18 bases between the two germline ends.

This clonotype showed up many times. The chain employs TRBV28 and TRBJ2-6; D call uncertain. Germline assignment: CDR1 MDHEN and CDR2 SYDVKM. Trimming cost V 7 bases and J 1 base, with 11 bases left between them. The CDR3 is made up of 15 amino acids. CDR3 sequence (DNA): TGTGCCAGCATCGGCCTCTTGTCTGGGGCCAACGTCCTGACTTTC. Amino acids: CASIGLLSGANVLTF.

This clonotype was seen ten or more times. The rearrangement joins TRBV4-1 to TRBJ1-1; D uncertain. Trimming stripped 0 bases from V and 8 bases from J, with 10 bases between. The CDR3 sequence is 13 residues long. CDR1 MGHRA and CDR2 YSYEKL come from the germline V gene. The CDR3 sequence is CASSQDIPLEAFF. The DNA of the CDR3 is TGCGCCAGCAGCCAAGATATTCCCCTAGAAGCTTTCTTT.

The chain combines TRBV4-1 with TRBJ2-5, with D perhaps TRBD2 (6 bases). The V and J ends lost 5 bases and 2 bases respectively, with 15 bases between them. The CDR3 sequence is 15 residues long. The germline V gene encodes CDR1 MGHRA and CDR2 YSYEKL. CDR3 in DNA: TGCGCCAGCAGCTACAGCCTGGAGGGTCAAGAGACCCAGTACTTC. Protein sequence: CASSYSLEGQETQYF.

This clonotype was seen repeatedly, ten times or more. The chain is built from TRBV7-9 and TRBJ2-2; D not certain. CDR3 length: 13 amino acids. From germline, CDR1 is SEHNR and CDR2 FQNEAQ (reference sequence). The V and J ends lost 5 bases and 7 bases respectively, with 11 bases between them. CDR3 region: CASSLSRDGELFF. The CDR3 coding sequence is TGTGCCAGCAGCCTCTCCCGTGACGGGGAGCTGTTTTTT.

The chain employs TRBV3-1 and TRBJ2-3; D is ambiguous. Deletions cut 1 base from V and 4 bases from J, with 18 bases between. CDR1 and CDR2 from the germline V gene are LGHDT and YNNKEL (reference sequence). This CDR3 region has 17 residues. The CDR3 coding sequence is TGTGCCAGCAGCCAAGGCCCTTTGGCCCATGCCGCAGATACGCAGTATTTT. Residues: CASSQGPLAHAADTQYF.

Ten or more counts support this clonotype. The V and J genes are TRBV7-2 and TRBJ1-6; D may be TRBD1 (5 bases). The CDR3 is 14 residues long. Per the germline V gene, CDR1 is SGHTA and CDR2 is FQGNSA. V lost 5 bases, J lost 14 bases, and 19 bases lay in between. CDR3 sequence: CASSLGDLTSTLHF. In nucleotides, the CDR3 is TGTGCCAGCAGCCTAGGGGACCTTACCTCCACCCTCCACTTT.

The chain uses TRBV4-3 and TRBJ2-1; D remains unclear. V lost 0 bases, J lost 9 bases, and 21 bases lay in between. The CDR3 has 17 residues. The germline V gene encodes CDR1 LGHNA and CDR2 YSLEER. CDR3 nucleotides: TGCGCCAGCAGCCAAGAAGGCCCCTCTAGTTTCGAAGGTGAGCAGTTCTTC. Protein product: CASSQEGPSSFEGEQFF.

The V call is TRBV11-2, the J call TRBJ1-5, with 10 bases identical to TRBD1. The CDR3 sequence is 15 residues long. Germline CDR1 is SGHAT and CDR2 is FQNNGV. J gave up 6 bases and V 1 base, and 3 bases lay outside the gene matches. In DNA, the CDR3 is TGTGCCAGCAGCTTAGGGGGACAGGGGAGTCAGCCCCAGCATTTT. Amino acid sequence: CASSLGGQGSQPQHF. The whole variable domain, filled in from reference TRBV11-2 and TRBJ1-5, reads EAGVAQSPRYKIIEKRQSVAFWCNPISGHATLYWYQQILGQGPKLLIQFQNNGVVDDSQLPKDRFSAERLKGVDSTLKIQPAKLEDSAVYLCASSLGGQGSQPQHFGDGTRLSIL.

Many counts were recorded for this clonotype. V is TRBV4-3 and J is TRBJ1-1; possibly TRBD1 for D (6 bases). Germline CDR1 LGHNA, CDR2 YSLEER. Trimming removed 1 base from V and 4 bases from J, with 13 bases in between. This CDR3 has 15 residues. This CDR3 is CASSQGGRGATEAFF. The CDR3 bases are TGCGCCAGCAGCCAAGGAGGCAGGGGAGCCACTGAAGCTTTCTTT.